The 32 T cell receptor beta chains listed next were all sequenced from one sample in a study of blood T cell repertoires in COVID-19 (dated by TCRdb to 2018 to 2021). Library preparation used the immunoSEQ multiplex PCR assay. As stored in TCRdb, this immuneACCESS dataset retains in-frame rearrangements with V and J assigned. A fraction of the clones does not appear; measured against another copy, unresolved V genes explain less than half of the discrepancy, and the remainder lacks a known reason. In all, the sample holds over 75,000 clones, and 90% of those were seen once. The ten largest clones represent less than 2% of the sample. The sample consisted of peripheral blood. The receptors were gathered from a man aged 60 to 75 with acute or convalescent COVID-19.

V and J are TRBV10-3 and TRBJ1-4; D possibly corresponds to TRBD1 (5 bases). Trimming cost V 7 bases and J 2 bases, with 8 bases left between them. CDR1 ENHRY and CDR2 SYGVKD come from the germline V gene. The CDR3 has 13 amino acids. The CDR3 DNA is TGTGCCATCAAGGGGACTACTAATGAAAAACTGTTTTTT. Its translation is CAIKGTTNEKLFF.

This clone showed up just a few times. This chain connects TRBV27 to TRBJ2-7, with D unresolved. The CDR3 has 16 amino acids. The germline gives CDR1 MNHEY, CDR2 SMNVEV (reference sequence). Trimming took off 2 bases at V and 1 base at J, with 15 bases between the two ends. CDR3 DNA: TGTGCCAGCAGTTTAAGGTACAGTCTGCAATCCTACGAGCAGTACTTC. It translates to CASSLRYSLQSYEQYF.

This chain joins TRBV25-1 and TRBJ2-7; 9 bases fit TRBD1. Germline-derived CDR1 and CDR2 are MGHDK and SYGVNS. This CDR3 comprises 13 residues. J gave up 2 bases and V 6 bases, and 2 bases lay outside the gene matches. The CDR3 coding sequence is TGTGCCAGCAGGGGACAGGGACCCTACGAGCAGTACTTC. Translation gives CASRGQGPYEQYF.

This clone has a single count. This chain joins TRBV7-9 and TRBJ2-7; D is possibly TRBD2 (5 bases). Per germline, CDR1 SEHNR and CDR2 FQNEAQ (reference sequence). V was shortened by 2 bases and J by 4 bases, with 6 bases between the two germline ends. The CDR3 covers 12 residues. CDR3 coding DNA: TGTGCCAGCAGCTTATTAGCGTACGAGCAGTACTTC. Encoded protein: CASSLLAYEQYF.

The J gene is TRBJ1-5, the V gene TRBV4-3; no clear D gene. This CDR3 comprises 16 residues. V dropped 0 bases and J dropped 1 base, with 10 bases sitting between them. Germline CDR1 LGHNA, CDR2 YSLEER. The CDR3 nucleotides read TGCGCCAGCAGCCAAGATTTACAGATGAGCAATCAGCCCCAGCATTTT. Protein product: CASSQDLQMSNQPQHF.

The J gene is TRBJ1-4, the V gene TRBV6-5; D is undetermined. The CDR3 loop spans 13 amino acids. Germline assignment: CDR1 MNHEY and CDR2 SVGAGI. V dropped 7 bases and J dropped 8 bases, with 14 bases sitting between them. Written as DNA, the CDR3 is TGTGCCAGCAATATATACGGGAAGGAAAAACTGTTTTTT. This gives the protein CASNIYGKEKLFF.

The rearrangement joins TRBV19 to TRBJ2-2, with 7 bases aligning to TRBD2. The CDR3 sequence is 15 residues long. The germline V gene has CDR1 LNHDA and CDR2 SQIVND (reference sequence). The V and J ends lost 6 bases and 1 base, in that order; junction bases with no gene match: 5. CDR3 bases: TGTGCCAGTAGCCGAGCGGGGCAGAACACCGGGGAGCTGTTTTTT. Encoded protein: CASSRAGQNTGELFF.

The chain carries TRBV6-5 and TRBJ2-3; TRBD1 matches 7 bases. The J segment lost 3 bases and the V segment lost 6 bases, leaving 9 bases of the junction unmatched. Germline lookup yields CDR1 MNHEY and CDR2 SVGAGI. The CDR3 covers 15 residues. The CDR3 protein is CASRRTGWETDTQYF. In nucleotides, the CDR3 is TGTGCCAGCAGGAGGACAGGCTGGGAGACAGATACGCAGTATTTT.

The chain uses TRBV4-2 and TRBJ1-1, with D possibly TRBD1 on 6 matching bases. The CDR3 length is 15 residues. CDR1 and CDR2 (germline): LGHNA, YNFKEQ. The V and J ends lost 0 bases and 12 bases respectively, with 20 bases between them. CDR3 coding DNA: TGTGCCAGCAGCCAAGATCACGGGGACACCCTCCCCACTTTCTTT. This sequence encodes CASSQDHGDTLPTFF.

The chain combines TRBV28 with TRBJ1-5; 9 bases fit TRBD1. Germline CDR1 is MDHEN and CDR2 is SYDVKM. The J segment lost 7 bases and the V segment lost 5 bases, leaving 12 bases of the junction unmatched. This CDR3 has 16 amino acids. DNA for the CDR3: TGTGCCAGCAGTCTTCCCGGGACAGGGAACGAGCAGCCCCAGCATTTT. This translates into CASSLPGTGNEQPQHF.

This chain joins TRBV7-9 and TRBJ1-1; no firm D call. The CDR3 consists of 14 residues. Deletions cut 0 bases from V and 5 bases from J, with 10 bases between. From germline, CDR1 is SEHNR and CDR2 FQNEAQ (reference sequence). This CDR3 is CASSLASLRTEAFF. The CDR3 nucleotides are TGTGCCAGCAGCTTAGCTTCTTTGAGGACTGAAGCTTTCTTT.

The V call is TRBV29-1, the J call TRBJ2-2; 9 bases match TRBD2. The length of the CDR3 is 13 residues. V lost 5 bases and J lost 13; bases outside the gene matches: 11. Germline V CDR1 and CDR2: SQVTM, ANQGSEA. The CDR3 bases are TGCAGCGTTAGACTAGCGGAACGTTCTGGGCTGTTTTTT. This translates into CSVRLAERSGLFF.

This clone was observed a single time. The J gene is TRBJ2-3, the V gene TRBV19, with D possibly being TRBD1 (5 bases). Germline V gene data show CDR1 as LNHDA and CDR2 as SQIVND (reference sequence). V was cut by 3 bases and J by 4 bases, with 14 bases left in between. This CDR3 is 15 amino acids long. This CDR3 is CASSIWGRVADTQYF. The CDR3 DNA follows: TGTGCCAGTAGTATCTGGGGCAGGGTGGCAGATACGCAGTATTTT.

The chain links TRBV5-4 to TRBJ2-7; TRBD1 matches at 8 bases. V lost 1 base, J lost 5 bases, and 8 bases stayed unmatched. The germline gives CDR1 SGHNT, CDR2 YYREEE (reference sequence). This CDR3 is 15 amino acids long. This CDR3 reads CASSLMAGGLDEQYF. The CDR3 coding sequence is TGTGCCAGCAGCTTGATGGCAGGGGGCTTGGACGAGCAGTACTTC. The whole variable domain, remainder taken from reference TRBV5-4 and TRBJ2-7, is ETGVTQSPTHLIKTRGQQVTLRCSSQSGHNTVSWYQQALGQGPQFIFQYYREEENGRGNFPPRFSGLQFPNYSSELNVNALELDDSALYLCASSLMAGGLDEQYFGPGTRLTVT.

The chain couples TRBV7-9 to TRBJ1-2; no firm D call. Trimming shortened V by 5 bases and J by 2 bases, and 12 bases separated the two germline ends. The germline gives CDR1 SEHNR, CDR2 FQNEAQ (reference sequence). The CDR3 consists of 14 residues. CDR3 sequence reads: CASSIDTNNYGYTF. The CDR3 nucleotides are TGTGCCAGCAGCATCGACACCAACAACTATGGCTACACCTTC.

The chain recombines TRBV7-8 with TRBJ2-1; TRBD2 matches 8 bases. J lost 7 bases, V lost 1 base, and 12 bases had no gene match. The CDR3 has 17 residues. Germline CDR1 and CDR2: SGHVS and FQNEAQ. The CDR3 region has the DNA TGTGCCAGCAGCTTAGTTGAGGCGGGAGGCCCCGAAAATGAGCAGTTCTTC. Translating gives CASSLVEAGGPENEQFF.

This sequence joins TRBV3-1 (or the pseudogene TRBV3-2) and TRBJ1-4; no clear D gene. Trimming stripped 4 bases from V and 4 bases from J, with 13 bases between. The CDR3 loop spans 15 amino acids. CDR1 is LGHDT, CDR2 YNNKEL, per germline (reference sequence). The CDR3 nucleotides read TGTGCCAGCAGCCGAACCGACGGGAATAATGAAAAACTGTTTTTT. Its translation is CASSRTDGNNEKLFF.

The chain links TRBV7-8 to TRBJ2-7, with TRBD1 as a possible D gene (5 bases). This CDR3 comprises 14 residues. The V and J ends lost 3 bases and 0 bases respectively, with 9 bases between them. Per the germline V gene, CDR1 is SGHVS and CDR2 is FQNEAQ. In nucleotides, the CDR3 is TGTGCCAGCAGCTTTTCGACAGCCTCCTACGAGCAGTACTTC. This sequence encodes CASSFSTASYEQYF.

This rearrangement joins TRBV29-1 to TRBJ1-4; 8 nucleotides match TRBD1. V was pared by 4 bases and J by 8 bases, with 3 bases of the junction left unmatched. Germline CDR1 is SQVTM and CDR2 is ANQGSEA. The CDR3 spans 12 residues. The CDR3: CSVAGGQEKLFF. The CDR3 nucleotides are TGCAGCGTTGCAGGGGGCCAGGAAAAACTGTTTTTT.

The rearrangement links TRBV4-2 to TRBJ1-6, with D perhaps matching TRBD1 (5 bases). Germline lookup yields CDR1 LGHNA and CDR2 YNFKEQ. V lost 1 base and J lost 7, with 8 bases in between. This CDR3 is built from 14 residues. The DNA of the CDR3 is TGTGCCAGCAGCCAAGGGGGCCCGAATTCACCCCTCCACTTT. This gives the protein CASSQGGPNSPLHF.

This clone was recorded once. Different DNA sequences within this sample yield the same CDR3. This chain joins TRBV11-2 and TRBJ1-4; D is perhaps TRBD1 (6 bases). V was shortened by 1 base and J by 4 bases, with 13 bases between the two germline ends. Per germline, CDR1 SGHAT and CDR2 FQNNGV. This CDR3 comprises 16 residues. The CDR3 nucleotides read TGTGCCAGCAGCTTAGTTGGGGGGGCTCTTAATGAAAAACTGTTTTTT. Translating gives CASSLVGGALNEKLFF. The whole variable domain, remainder taken from reference TRBV11-2 and TRBJ1-4, is EAGVAQSPRYKIIEKRQSVAFWCNPISGHATLYWYQQILGQGPKLLIQFQNNGVVDDSQLPKDRFSAERLKGVDSTLKIQPAKLEDSAVYLCASSLVGGALNEKLFFGSGTQLSVL.

This clone was seen only once. The chain joins TRBV6-4 to TRBJ2-3; D unclear. The CDR3 is 13 residues long. The V and J ends lost 3 bases and 0 bases respectively, with 4 bases between them. CDR1 is MRHNA and CDR2 is SNTAGT in the germline V gene. The CDR3: CASSESSTDTQYF. The CDR3, as DNA: TGTGCCAGCAGTGAGTCGAGCACAGATACGCAGTATTTT.

This clone showed up just once. The chain employs TRBV19 and TRBJ1-4; D may be TRBD1 (5 bases). The CDR3 consists of 13 residues. The germline V gene encodes CDR1 LNHDA and CDR2 SQIVND (reference sequence). V dropped 8 bases and J dropped 8 bases, with 15 bases sitting between them. The DNA of the CDR3 is TGTGCCAGTTCCGAAACCTGGGGCGAAAAACTGTTTTTT. Translation: CASSETWGEKLFF.

The J gene is TRBJ2-2, the V gene TRBV19; D uncertain. With 3 bases removed from V and 6 bases from J, the gap between germline ends came to 8 bases. The CDR3 sequence is 13 residues long. Per germline, CDR1 LNHDA and CDR2 SQIVND (reference sequence). Written as DNA, the CDR3 is TGTGCCAGTAGTATCGACTCTCCCGGGGAGCTGTTTTTT. Translation: CASSIDSPGELFF.

This chain uses TRBV6-2 or TRBV6-3 with TRBJ1-5; the match to TRBD1 covers 9 bases. Germline-derived CDR1 and CDR2 are MNHEY and SVGEGT. CDR3 length: 16 amino acids. V shed 3 bases, J shed 3 bases, and the junction held 6 bases outside the gene matches. CDR3 sequence reads: CASSYLGQGLNQPQHF. CDR3 nucleotides: TGTGCCAGCAGTTATTTGGGACAGGGCCTCAATCAGCCCCAGCATTTT.

The chain's CDR3 is CAISETSATRGEQYF. The CDR3 DNA sequence: TGTGCCATCAGTGAGACTAGTGCTACACGGGGCGAGCAGTACTTC. This chain connects TRBV10-3 to TRBJ2-7, with a possible D match to TRBD2 (5 bases). CDR1 is ENHRY, CDR2 SYGVKD, per germline. This CDR3 has 15 amino acids. Trimming removed 2 bases from V and 6 bases from J, with 17 bases in between.

Here the CDR3 DNA reads TGTGCCAGTAGTATGTTGGGGGGGTTGGAGACCCAGTACTTC. Its translation is CASSMLGGLETQYF. The chain recombines TRBV19 with TRBJ2-5, with 7 bases identical to TRBD2. Germline V gives CDR1 LNHDA, CDR2 SQIVND (reference sequence). This CDR3 region has 14 residues. V shed 3 bases, J shed 5 bases, and the junction held 6 bases outside the gene matches.

The rearrangement joins TRBV29-1 to TRBJ2-7; 9 nucleotides align to TRBD2. From germline, CDR1 is SQVTM and CDR2 ANQGSEA. The CDR3 totals 14 residues. With 7 bases clipped from V and 3 bases from J, the junction kept 10 bases outside the gene matches. The CDR3 here is CSATLAGDLYEQYF. The CDR3 region has the DNA TGCAGCGCCACCTTAGCGGGAGATCTCTACGAGCAGTACTTC.

The rearrangement joins TRBV7-9 to TRBJ2-7, with TRBD1 identical over 9 bases. The ends lost 2 bases at V and 2 bases at J; junction bases unmatched: 7. Germline CDR1 and CDR2: SEHNR and FQNEAQ (reference sequence). The CDR3 spans 16 residues. In DNA form, the CDR3 reads TGTGCCAGCAGCTTAATCGAAACAGGGGGCACCTACGAGCAGTACTTC. Its protein product is CASSLIETGGTYEQYF. Filled out from reference TRBV7-9 and TRBJ2-7, the complete variable domain reads DTGVSQNPRHKITKRGQNVTFRCDPISEHNRLYWYRQTLGQGPEFLTYFQNEAQLEKSRLLSDRFSAERPKGSFSTLEIQRTEQGDSAMYLCASSLIETGGTYEQYFGPGTRLTVT.

The J gene is TRBJ2-7, the V gene TRBV28; 8 positions agree with TRBD2. J lost 7 bases, V lost 2 bases, and 7 bases had no gene match. The germline CDR1 and CDR2 sequences are MDHEN and SYDVKM. This CDR3 is 14 amino acids long. The DNA for the CDR3 is TGTGCCAGCAGTTTACCGAGCGGGAGACGGGAGCAGTACTTC. Residues: CASSLPSGRREQYF.

J is TRBJ1-2 and V is TRBV5-6; tentative D call: TRBD1 (5 bases). Trimming shortened V by 0 bases and J by 6 bases, and 9 bases separated the two germline ends. This CDR3 has 13 residues. Germline assignment: CDR1 SGHDT and CDR2 YYEEEE. The CDR3 region has the DNA TGTGCCAGCAGCTTGGACAGGATCGATGGCTACACCTTC. This encodes CASSLDRIDGYTF.

The genes are TRBV5-1 and TRBJ2-1; 13 nucleotides agree with TRBD2. V trimming: 0 bases; J trimming: 8 bases; junction bases outside the gene matches: 2. Per germline, CDR1 SGHRS and CDR2 YFSETQ. This CDR3 region has 15 residues. CDR3 in DNA: TGCGCCAGCAGCTTGGGACTAGCGGGGGGTGATGAGCAGTTCTTC. Translation: CASSLGLAGGDEQFF.